The clone carrying this TCR beta chain has a single count. The CDR3 is 15 residues long. CDR1 is SGDLS, CDR2 YYNGEE, per germline. V was clipped by 2 bases and J by 0 bases, with 9 bases between them. This sample is part of a study of T cells in localized non-small cell lung cancer. Some clones are missing from TCRdb's copy, which holds only in-frame ones; the method was immunoSEQ multiplex PCR. The top ten clones hold 15% to 20% of a sample with 45,000 to 55,000 clones, approximately 90% of them seen once. Sample: peripheral blood, taken before any cancer treatment. The receptor's source is a male donor at least 60 years old with stage III squamous cell lung carcinoma. V and J are TRBV9 and TRBJ1-3; no definite D call. The CDR3 spells CASSVELNSGNTIYF. CDR3 bases: TGTGCCAGCAGCGTCGAACTGAACTCTGGAAACACCATATATTTT.